The 15 T cell receptor beta chains presented below share a single source sample, sequenced in a study of cytomegalovirus exposure and HLA in healthy donors. Researchers ran the PCR with 60 Vbeta and 13 Jbeta primers. Method: immunoSEQ multiplex PCR; TCRdb's copy keeps in-frame clones and lacks some. The sample consists of under 200,000 clones, approximately 86% of them appearing once. Source material: PBMCs. These receptors were obtained from a woman aged 18 to 35 in good health and CMV-seronegative.

V gene TRBV4-2 combines with J gene TRBJ2-7; 8 nucleotides line up with TRBD2. This CDR3 region has 15 residues. The germline V gene encodes CDR1 LGHNA and CDR2 YNFKEQ. Trimming cost V 4 bases and J 3 bases; bases outside gene matches: 8. DNA for the CDR3: TGTGCCAGCAGCCCTACTGGGACTAGTAACTACGAGCAGTACTTC. Residues: CASSPTGTSNYEQYF.

The rearrangement uses TRBV2 and TRBJ2-5; 9 positions match TRBD1. V lost 6 bases to trimming and J lost 5 bases; unmatched junction nucleotides: 10. Germline lookup yields CDR1 SNHLY and CDR2 FYNNEI. The CDR3 totals 15 residues. The CDR3 protein is CASSPNRGLMETQYF. CDR3 nucleotides: TGTGCCAGCAGCCCCAACAGGGGGCTTATGGAGACCCAGTACTTC.

V usage is TRBV29-1 and J usage is TRBJ1-3, with D tentatively TRBD1 (5 bases). The length of the CDR3 is 13 residues. V dropped 3 bases and J dropped 2 bases, with 8 bases sitting between them. CDR1 is SQVTM and CDR2 is ANQGSEA in the germline V gene. The CDR3 region has the DNA TGCAGCGTTGAGCCAGGGACTGGAAACACCATATATTTT. Translating it yields CSVEPGTGNTIYF.

This chain links TRBV7-3 with TRBJ2-5; 9 nucleotides align to TRBD1. The CDR3 has 14 residues. Germline V gene lookup returns CDR1 SGHTA and CDR2 FQGTGA. Unmatched junction bases numbered 5, after V lost 5 bases and J lost 4 bases. The CDR3 DNA reads as TGTGCCAGCAGCATTACAGGGGGCTCAGAGACCCAGTACTTC. Protein product: CASSITGGSETQYF.

The chain is built from TRBV2 and TRBJ2-5; 10 bases fit TRBD1. Losses at the gene ends were 4 bases for V and 5 bases for J; bases not matched to a gene: 7. The CDR3 loop spans 15 amino acids. CDR1 is SNHLY and CDR2 is FYNNEI in the germline V gene. CDR3 in amino acids: CASSGQGAAEETQYF. CDR3 in DNA: TGTGCCAGCAGTGGACAGGGGGCAGCGGAGGAGACCCAGTACTTC.

The chain couples TRBV29-1 to TRBJ1-4, with unresolved D. CDR1 and CDR2 from the germline V gene are SQVTM and ANQGSEA. The CDR3 extends over 14 amino acids. Trimming removed 4 bases from V and 0 bases from J, with 9 bases in between. The chain's CDR3 is CSVGGRATNEKLFF. The CDR3 nucleotides read TGCAGCGTTGGAGGGCGAGCAACTAATGAAAAACTGTTTTTT.

The chain combines TRBV6-5 with TRBJ1-2, with D tentatively TRBD1 (5 bases). Germline V lookup: CDR1 MNHEY, CDR2 SVGAGI. Trimming took off 2 bases at V and 3 bases at J, with 10 bases between the two ends. The CDR3 extends over 14 amino acids. This chain's CDR3 is CASSYLAGYYGYTF. The CDR3 region has the DNA TGTGCCAGCAGTTACCTTGCAGGGTACTATGGCTACACCTTC.

The chain uses TRBV6-1 and TRBJ1-6, with TRBD1 matching over 7 bases. V lost 2 bases to trimming and J lost 7 bases; unmatched junction nucleotides: 20. In germline, CDR1 is MNHNS, CDR2 SASEGT. CDR3 length: 20 residues. CDR3 sequence reads: CASSEPVTGTATYLNSPLHF. The CDR3 DNA reads as TGTGCCAGCAGTGAACCGGTCACCGGGACAGCAACTTACTTAAATTCACCCCTCCACTTT.

V usage is TRBV5-6 and J usage is TRBJ1-2; D is uncertain. The CDR3 contains 13 residues. V was cut by 6 bases and J by 3 bases, with 12 bases left in between. CDR1 and CDR2 from the germline V gene are SGHDT and YYEEEE. CDR3 amino acids: CASTRRADYGYTF. As DNA, the CDR3 is TGTGCCAGCACTAGGAGGGCGGACTATGGCTACACCTTC.

The CDR3 is CASSEDLAGIYEQYF. The DNA for the CDR3 is TGTGCCAGCAGTGAAGACCTAGCGGGGATCTACGAGCAGTACTTC. The chain combines TRBV6-1 with TRBJ2-7; 9 nucleotides align to TRBD2. Germline assignment: CDR1 MNHNS and CDR2 SASEGT. This CDR3 region has 15 residues. Trimming cost V 1 base and J 3 bases; bases outside gene matches: 4.

CDR3 sequence reads: CASSERTGDQPQHF. CDR3 DNA sequence: TGTGCCAGCAGTGAAAGGACAGGGGATCAGCCCCAGCATTTT. J is TRBJ1-5 and V is TRBV2; 9 bases align to TRBD1. The V segment lost 2 bases and the J segment 5 bases; nucleotides outside the gene matches: 1. Germline V gene data show CDR1 as SNHLY and CDR2 as FYNNEI. The CDR3 runs to 14 residues.

V is TRBV18 and J is TRBJ1-1, with a possible D match to TRBD1 (5 bases). This CDR3 is 14 amino acids long. Germline CDR1 and CDR2: KGHSH and LQKENI. The V gene lost 4 bases and the J gene lost 3 bases, with 12 bases spanning the gap. The chain's CDR3 is CASSRNAGDTEAFF. The CDR3 DNA is TGTGCCAGCTCACGGAACGCGGGGGACACTGAAGCTTTCTTT.

The chain is built from TRBV9 and TRBJ1-2; 11 nucleotides line up with TRBD1. Looked up from germline, CDR1 is SGDLS and CDR2 is YYNGEE. Trimming cost V 3 bases and J 5 bases; bases outside gene matches: 3. The CDR3 consists of 14 residues. The CDR3 sequence: CASSAGQGAYGYTF. The CDR3 nucleotides are TGTGCCAGCAGCGCCGGACAGGGGGCGTATGGCTACACCTTC.

For the CDR3, the DNA is TGTGCCAGCCTGCCGCTAGCGGGTGATTCCCAAGGCGCCAATGAGCAGTTCTTC. Its translation is CASLPLAGDSQGANEQFF. This sequence joins TRBV25-1 and TRBJ2-1; TRBD2 agrees at 8 bases. The CDR3 length is 18 residues. Germline CDR1 and CDR2: MGHDK and SYGVNS. V gave up 8 bases and J gave up 6 bases; unmatched junction bases: 21. The full variable domain, completed using reference TRBV25-1 and TRBJ2-1, is EADIYQTPRYLVIGTGKKITLECSQTMGHDKMYWYQQDPGMELHLIHYSYGVNSTEKGDLSSESTVSRIRTEHFPLTLESARPSHTSQYLCASLPLAGDSQGANEQFFGPGTRLTVL.

The chain couples TRBV5-8 to TRBJ2-7; possible D gene TRBD1, 5 bases. V was cut by 4 bases and J by 0 bases, with 11 bases left in between. Germline V gene lookup returns CDR1 SGHTS and CDR2 YDEGEE. The CDR3 runs to 14 residues. CDR3 DNA: TGTGCCAGCAGCGTTAGACAGAGCTCCTACGAGCAGTACTTC. This codes for CASSVRQSSYEQYF.